What follows are 19 T cell receptor beta chains derived from one specimen sequenced in a study of stem cell transplantation in POMP-related autoinflammatory disease. This table comes from immunoSEQ multiplex PCR, and its TCRdb copy is limited to in-frame clones, with some not included. The sample records around 26,000 clones, 82% being singletons. The sample here was CD4+ T cells from PBMCs, taken before stem cell transplantation. Every receptor here comes from a human donor with POMP-related autoinflammation and immune dysregulation (PRAID).

V gene TRBV5-4 combines with J gene TRBJ2-1; 7 nucleotides agree with TRBD1. CDR3 length: 17 residues. Trimming cost V 0 bases and J 1 base; bases outside gene matches: 7. Germline CDR1 reads SGHNT; CDR2 reads YYREEE (reference sequence). The CDR3, as DNA: TGTGCCAGCAGCTTGGAAGGGGGCCCGCGGTCCTACAATGAGCAGTTCTTC. Translated, it gives CASSLEGGPRSYNEQFF.

In this sample, this clone turned up once. The chain combines TRBV27 with TRBJ2-1; D call uncertain. V was shortened by 2 bases and J by 3 bases, with 5 bases between the two germline ends. The CDR3 has 13 residues. Germline CDR1 MNHEY, CDR2 SMNVEV (reference sequence). CDR3 sequence reads: CASSLQDYNEQFF. The CDR3 DNA is TGTGCCAGCAGTTTACAGGACTACAATGAGCAGTTCTTC.

The chain employs TRBV19 and TRBJ2-3; 16 nucleotides line up with TRBD2. The CDR3 has 18 amino acids. The junction had 9 bases not matched to a gene; V was cut back by 4 bases and J by 5 bases. From germline, CDR1 is LNHDA and CDR2 SQIVND (reference sequence). This CDR3 is CASSKGLAGGASRDTQYF. CDR3 nucleotides: TGTGCCAGTAGTAAGGGACTAGCGGGGGGGGCCTCTAGAGATACGCAGTATTTT.

The chain links TRBV4-1 to TRBJ2-7; the D gene is possibly TRBD1 (5 bases). The germline V gene has CDR1 MGHRA and CDR2 YSYEKL. There are 15 residues in the CDR3. Trimming shortened V by 0 bases and J by 3 bases, and 12 bases separated the two germline ends. CDR3 sequence: CASSQDDRTIYEQYF. CDR3 DNA sequence: TGCGCCAGCAGCCAAGACGACAGAACCATCTACGAGCAGTACTTC.

The chain carries TRBV18 and TRBJ2-1, with 7 bases matching TRBD1. CDR3 length: 14 amino acids. Germline V lookup: CDR1 KGHSH, CDR2 LQKENI. V was pared by 4 bases and J by 9 bases, with 9 bases of the junction left unmatched. The CDR3 nucleotides are TGTGCCAGCTCACAGACAGGGACGGACTCTGAGCAGTTCTTC. Amino acid sequence: CASSQTGTDSEQFF.

Notes on this clone: The germline gene is not matched at one end of the junction; a read error may be the cause. The J gene is TRBJ1-1, the V gene TRBV2; D not resolved. CDR1 SNHLY and CDR2 FYNNEI come from the germline V gene. This CDR3 has 15 amino acids. The chain's CDR3 is CASREDTSGAPEAFF. The CDR3 DNA is TGTGCCAGCAGAGAAGATACTTCGGGAGCCCCTGAAGCTTTCTTT.

The J gene is TRBJ1-2, the V gene TRBV5-5; the D is unclear. Germline V gene lookup returns CDR1 SGHKS and CDR2 YYEKEE (reference sequence). Trimming left V 1 base short and J 2 bases short, with 6 bases between. The CDR3 consists of 13 residues. The CDR3 nucleotides are TGTGCCAGCAGCTTGTCGCAAAACTATGGCTACACCTTC. It yields the protein CASSLSQNYGYTF.

This clone was seen a few times. This rearrangement joins TRBV7-9 to TRBJ1-2; TRBD1 is a possible D gene (5 bases). Trimming took 3 bases from V and 4 from J, leaving 12 bases between them. CDR1 and CDR2 from the germline V gene are SEHNR and FQNEAQ (reference sequence). There are 14 residues in the CDR3. In DNA form, the CDR3 reads TGTGCCAGCAGCTTTGACGGGGGGAGCTATGGCTACACCTTC. Its protein product is CASSFDGGSYGYTF. Full variable domain (rest looked up from reference TRBV7-9 and TRBJ1-2): DTGVSQNPRHKITKRGQNVTFRCDPISEHNRLYWYRQTLGQGPEFLTYFQNEAQLEKSRLLSDRFSAERPKGSFSTLEIQRTEQGDSAMYLCASSFDGGSYGYTFGSGTRLTVV.

The V call is TRBV6-1, the J call TRBJ2-3, with 7 positions matching TRBD2. The CDR3 is made up of 17 amino acids. The V gene end was trimmed by 3 bases and the J gene end by 2 bases; junction bases not matched to a gene: 11. Germline V CDR1 and CDR2: MNHNS, SASEGT. CDR3 nucleotide sequence: TGTGCCAGCAGTGACCGGTCGGCTAGCGGTCACACAGATACGCAGTATTTT. This encodes CASSDRSASGHTDTQYF.

This chain connects TRBV7-3 to TRBJ1-1; 7 bases match TRBD1. Germline CDR1 and CDR2: SGHTA and FQGTGA. Trimming at V came to 3 bases and at J to 7 bases, leaving 5 bases not matched to a gene. CDR3 length: 13 amino acids. CDR3 DNA: TGTGCCAGCAGCTTCGGGACAGCACATGAAGCTTTCTTT. It codes for CASSFGTAHEAFF.

The V gene is TRBV29-1, the J gene TRBJ1-1, with D unclear. The germline V and J ends were trimmed by 3 bases and 5 bases, with 13 bases remaining between them. Germline CDR1 is SQVTM and CDR2 is ANQGSEA. The CDR3 has 13 amino acids. The CDR3 is CSVEEGGWTEAFF. CDR3 coding DNA: TGCAGCGTTGAGGAGGGCGGGTGGACTGAAGCTTTCTTT.

The CDR3 DNA reads as TGTGCCAGCAGTTGGACTAGCGGGGGGGTCCATTACAATGAGCAGTTCTTC. Amino acids: CASSWTSGGVHYNEQFF. The rearrangement links TRBV7-8 to TRBJ2-1; 15 positions agree with TRBD2. The CDR3 totals 17 residues. The V and J ends lost 6 bases and 4 bases, in that order; junction bases with no gene match: 7. Germline V gene lookup returns CDR1 SGHVS and CDR2 FQNEAQ.

This sequence joins TRBV11-3 and TRBJ2-3; D possibly matches TRBD1 or TRBD2 (5 bases each). The CDR3 totals 13 residues. The V and J ends lost 0 bases and 14 bases respectively, with 15 bases between them. CDR1 and CDR2 from the germline V gene are SGHNT and YENEEA. In DNA, the CDR3 is TGTGCCAGCAGCTTAGAAGTCGGGACGCAGGGGTATTTT. This translates into CASSLEVGTQGYF.

The V gene is TRBV5-1, the J gene TRBJ1-2, with D possibly matching TRBD1 (5 bases). The CDR3 is 15 residues long. CDR1 and CDR2 from the germline V gene are SGHRS and YFSETQ. V lost 1 base, J lost 7 bases, and 17 bases lay in between. For the CDR3, the DNA is TGCGCCAGCAGCTTGCGAACGGGAGTCCAGGGTGGCTACACCTTC. It is translated as CASSLRTGVQGGYTF. Drawing the rest from reference TRBV5-1 and TRBJ1-2, the complete variable domain is KAGVTQTPRYLIKTRGQQVTLSCSPISGHRSVSWYQQTPGQGLQFLFEYFSETQRNKGNFPGRFSGRQFSNSRSEMNVSTLELGDSALYLCASSLRTGVQGGYTFGSGTRLTVV.

The CDR3 coding sequence is TGTGCCAGCAGCTGGGGGACAGAAGAGACCCAGTACTTC. Protein: CASSWGTEETQYF. J is TRBJ2-5 and V is TRBV11-3; TRBD1 agrees at 7 bases. The length of the CDR3 is 13 residues. Per germline, CDR1 SGHNT and CDR2 YENEEA. Trimming cost V 4 bases and J 3 bases; bases outside gene matches: 2.

The J gene is TRBJ2-7, the V gene TRBV7-3, with 8 bases fitting TRBD2. This CDR3 region has 14 residues. The trim removed 2 bases at V and 5 bases at J, leaving 5 bases unmatched. Germline values: CDR1 SGHTA, CDR2 FQGTGA. The CDR3 reads CASSLGLAGHEQYF. The DNA of the CDR3 is TGTGCCAGCAGCTTAGGGCTAGCGGGCCACGAGCAGTACTTC.

This clone has a handful of counts. The chain joins TRBV5-4 to TRBJ1-2; TRBD1 agrees at 8 bases. J lost 7 bases, V lost 4 bases, and 6 bases had no gene match. CDR1 SGHNT and CDR2 YYREEE come from the germline V gene (reference sequence). This CDR3 is 13 amino acids long. The CDR3 is CASSLDRVGGYTF. The DNA of the CDR3 is TGTGCCAGCAGCCTGGACAGGGTGGGTGGCTACACCTTC.

V gene TRBV6-5 combines with J gene TRBJ1-6; the D gene is possibly TRBD1 (5 bases). The CDR3 covers 16 residues. V shed 0 bases and J shed 2 bases, with 8 bases lying between them. Germline CDR1 and CDR2: MNHEY and SVGAGI. In DNA, the CDR3 is TGTGCCAGCAGTTACTCGGGGGGGACCTATAATTCACCCCTCCACTTT. Translated: CASSYSGGTYNSPLHF.

The chain couples TRBV5-1 to TRBJ2-7, with 12 nucleotides matching TRBD2. V trimming: 3 bases; J trimming: 4 bases; junction bases outside the gene matches: 5. The length of the CDR3 is 15 residues. CDR1 SGHRS and CDR2 YFSETQ come from the germline V gene. The CDR3 DNA follows: TGCGCCAGCAGCTATCGGACTAGCGGGATATACGAGCAGTACTTC. This gives the protein CASSYRTSGIYEQYF.